One TCR beta chain is described in this entry. The antigen remains undetermined. This record comes from a study of fetal regulatory T cell absence and autoimmunity. Study overall: IPEX patients had exocrine pancreas autoimmunity without clinical diabetes. General study results and limits: Pancreas and cord blood did not differ much in TRB family usage. Some top pancreas TCR clones were over 80-fold enriched versus cord blood.

Repertoires were generated with immunoSEQ multiplex PCR, while TCRdb's copy carries only in-frame clones and drops some. The sample has roughly 95,000 clones, about three quarters seen once. Trimming left V 6 bases short and J 2 bases short, with 10 bases between. Germline V gene lookup returns CDR1 SGHTA and CDR2 FQGNSA. The CDR3 spans 14 residues. The sample was pancreas tissue. The chain couples TRBV7-2 to TRBJ2-2, with D possibly TRBD2 on 5 matching bases. The origin of this receptor is a male donor with IPEX syndrome. CDR3 sequence (DNA): TGTGCCAGCAGGCCTCCGGGAAACACCGGGGAGCTGTTTTTT. It yields the protein CASRPPGNTGELFF.